This T cell receptor beta chain is drawn from a study of cytomegalovirus exposure and HLA in healthy donors. Use of 60 Vbeta and 13 Jbeta primers characterized the PCR. The data were produced by immunoSEQ multiplex PCR, yet TCRdb's version contains in-frame clones alone and is incomplete. This table has some 110,000 clones, around 70% appearing once. Points on this clone: Its antigen is currently unknown.

Whole-study results and caveats: Per a prior analysis, the majority of TCR beta V segments were productive roughly 87% or roughly 30% of the time. What a later analysis showed was that several of the most significant clusters appeared linked to common viral pathogens. In a later analysis, at a false discovery rate of 0.05, approximately 15,000 TCR beta sequences matched HLA alleles.

Sequenced input: PBMCs. The TCR comes from a woman aged 45 to 65 in good health and CMV-seropositive.

The CDR3 is CASSISSVPGGNTDTQYF. For the CDR3, the DNA is TGTGCCAGTAGTATTAGTTCGGTCCCGGGAGGAAACACAGATACGCAGTATTTT. The gene calls are TRBV19 and TRBJ2-3, with TRBD2 identical over 7 bases. Germline assignment: CDR1 LNHDA and CDR2 SQIVND (reference sequence). The V gene end was trimmed by 3 bases and the J gene end by 2 bases; junction bases not matched to a gene: 14. The CDR3 length is 18 residues.